A selection of T cell receptor beta chains follows, all from one sample in a study of identical twins. TCRdb reprocessed the 5' RACE reads via MiXCR and lists one record per CDR3 protein. The sample carries a few hundred thousand distinct CDR3 sequences, 8% to 9% recorded once. The data also belong to a second study, concerning yellow fever vaccine responses in identical twins.

The sample consisted of memory (CD45RO+) T cells sorted from blood. All receptors come from a young woman in good health. The CDR3 runs from the conserved cysteine through the conserved F or W. The D gene is left open where the match is weak. Not every row has a clone size; where given, it reads once, few, many or a size class.

D	size	V	J	CDR3	DNA
NA	NA	TRBV27	TRBJ2-4	CASSLFVAGSAKNIQYF	TGTGCCAGCAGTTTATTCGTGGCGGGGTCGGCCAAAAACATTCAGTACTTC
NA	NA	TRBV9	TRBJ2-3	CASSVEVGDTQYF	TGTGCCAGCAGCGTAGAGGTGGGTGATACGCAGTATTTT
NA	many	TRBV27	TRBJ2-3	CASTPGSPTDTQYF	TGTGCCAGCACCCCGGGGTCCCCCACAGATACGCAGTATTTT
NA	many	TRBV20-1	TRBJ2-3	CSFQGPDTQYF	TGCAGTTTTCAGGGGCCAGATACGCAGTATTTT
NA	many	TRBV6-1	TRBJ2-2	CASSDIVFLNTGELFF	TGTGCCAGCAGTGACATAGTCTTTCTAAACACCGGGGAGCTGTTTTTT
NA	many	TRBV5-1	TRBJ1-6	CASSLRGREKHLHF	TGCGCCAGCAGCTTGCGGGGCCGTGAAAAACACCTCCACTTT
TRBD1	many	TRBV20-1	TRBJ2-7	CSARDRTGGQHEQYF	TGCAGTGCTAGAGATCGGACAGGGGGTCAGCACGAGCAGTACTTC
NA	few	TRBV6-5	TRBJ2-1	CASSSGGRFNEQFF	TGTGCCAGCAGTTCGGGGGGCCGGTTCAATGAGCAGTTCTTC
TRBD1	few	TRBV7-9	TRBJ1-2	CASSPPTGNYGYTF	TGTGCCAGCAGTCCTCCGACAGGGAACTATGGCTACACCTTC
NA	NA	TRBV14	TRBJ2-2	CASRQDSNTGELFF	TGTGCCAGCAGACAGGATTCGAACACCGGGGAGCTGTTTTTT
NA	few	TRBV3-1	TRBJ2-3	CASSQGGGSGPYTDTQYF	TGTGCCAGCAGCCAAGGAGGGGGGAGCGGACCCTACACAGATACGCAGTATTTT
NA	many	TRBV4-1	TRBJ2-1	CASSQEVGDASYNEQFF	TGCGCCAGCAGCCAAGAAGTAGGGGACGCCTCCTACAATGAGCAGTTCTTC
NA	NA	TRBV20-1	TRBJ1-1	CSARSPLMNTEAFF	TGCAGTGCTAGGTCCCCCCTCATGAACACTGAAGCTTTCTTT
NA	NA	TRBV12-3/TRBV12-4	TRBJ1-6	CASSLARGAGSPLHF	TGTGCCAGCAGTTTAGCGCGGGGGGCGGGTTCACCCCTCCACTTT
NA	NA	TRBV20-1	TRBJ2-7	CSARAWSSPYEQYF	TGCAGTGCTAGAGCTTGGAGTAGTCCCTACGAGCAGTACTTC
TRBD2	few	TRBV2	TRBJ2-3	CASSRGSARDTQYF	TGTGCCAGCAGTCGCGGGAGCGCCAGAGATACGCAGTATTTT
NA	NA	TRBV20-1	TRBJ2-2	CSARDLLGLGNTGELFF	TGCAGTGCTAGAGATCTCTTGGGCCTGGGGAACACCGGGGAGCTGTTTTTT
TRBD2	NA	TRBV2	TRBJ2-3	CASSEATAGGPADTQYF	TGTGCCAGCAGTGAAGCGACGGCGGGAGGGCCAGCAGATACGCAGTATTTT
TRBD2	many	TRBV28	TRBJ2-5	CASSQRDYKRSQYF	TGTGCCAGCAGCCAACGGGACTACAAGAGATCCCAGTACTTC
TRBD2	many	TRBV7-2	TRBJ2-2	CASSFTSGNTGELFF	TGTGCCAGCAGCTTTACTAGCGGGAACACCGGGGAGCTGTTTTTT
NA	few	TRBV28	TRBJ2-3	CASSNAIGQKSSDTQYF	TGTGCCAGCAGTAATGCGATAGGACAGAAGTCTTCAGATACGCAGTATTTT
NA	few	TRBV19	TRBJ2-7	CASSILSGEQYF	TGTGCCAGTAGTATTCTAAGCGGCGAGCAGTACTTC
TRBD1	few	TRBV10-3	TRBJ1-4	CAISETTGAGEKLFF	TGTGCCATCAGTGAAACGACAGGGGCGGGTGAAAAACTGTTTTTT
NA	many	TRBV24-1	TRBJ2-7	CATSDAGPKIQYF	TGTGCCACCAGTGATGCCGGGCCGAAGATACAGTACTTC
NA	NA	TRBV15	TRBJ2-3	CATKPNTDTQYF	TGTGCCACCAAGCCGAACACAGATACGCAGTATTTT
TRBD1	many	TRBV12-3/TRBV12-4	TRBJ1-2	CASSSLGQGRDTF	TGTGCCAGCAGTTCTCTCGGACAGGGGCGGGACACCTTC
TRBD1	few	TRBV5-1	TRBJ2-7	CASSPRTGTTYEQYF	TGCGCCAGCAGCCCCAGGACAGGGACCACCTACGAGCAGTACTTC
NA	few	TRBV10-2	TRBJ1-5	CASKRDSNQPQHF	TGCGCCAGCAAGAGGGACAGCAATCAGCCCCAGCATTTT
NA	few	TRBV28	TRBJ2-6	CASTREASGANVLTF	TGTGCCAGCACTAGAGAGGCATCTGGGGCCAACGTCCTGACTTTC
NA	many	TRBV5-1	TRBJ1-2	CASSLEAGRYGYTF	TGCGCCAGCAGCTTGGAGGCAGGGCGCTATGGCTACACCTTC
NA	many	TRBV2	TRBJ1-5	CASANGRNQPQHF	TGTGCCAGCGCTAACGGGCGCAATCAGCCCCAGCATTTT
NA	few	TRBV25-1	TRBJ2-1	CASSGTSYNEQFF	TGTGCCAGCAGTGGAACAAGTTACAATGAGCAGTTCTTC
NA	many	TRBV6-1	TRBJ2-1	CASSGSGASYNEQFF	TGTGCCAGCAGCGGTAGCGGAGCATCCTACAATGAGCAGTTCTTC
NA	NA	TRBV20-1	TRBJ2-5	CSATGTPNQETQYF	TGCAGTGCTACCGGGACGCCTAACCAAGAGACCCAGTACTTC
NA	many	TRBV9	TRBJ2-7	CASSSLPHAYEQYF	TGTGCCAGCAGCTCTCTCCCACACGCCTACGAGCAGTACTTC